The 25 T cell receptor beta chains presented below share a single source sample, sequenced in a study of blood T cell repertoires in COVID-19. Measured with immunoSEQ multiplex PCR; TCRdb has only the in-frame clones, and not every one. Of some 45,000 clones detected, over 75% appear once; the ten largest clones hold more than 20%. Sequencing was performed on peripheral blood. Receptor source: an older woman with acute or convalescent COVID-19.

CDR3 nucleotides: TGTGCCAGTAGATTCCGGGAGTACGAGCAGTACTTC. Amino acid sequence: CASRFREYEQYF. V and J are TRBV19 and TRBJ2-7, with D perhaps matching TRBD2 (6 bases). V lost 6 bases and J 4 bases, leaving 10 bases between the germline ends. Looked up from germline, CDR1 is LNHDA and CDR2 is SQIVND (reference sequence). This CDR3 spans 12 amino acids.

This clone has a single count. The chain joins TRBV4-3 to TRBJ2-7, with TRBD1 as a possible D gene (5 bases). Per the germline V gene, CDR1 is LGHNA and CDR2 is YSLEER. The CDR3 sequence is 12 residues long. Trimming left V 6 bases short and J 7 bases short, with 13 bases between. CDR3: CASSQPGAEQYF. CDR3 sequence (DNA): TGCGCCAGCAGTCAACCTGGGGCGGAGCAGTACTTC.

The CDR3 DNA is TGTGCCAGCACCCCCGGTTTTGATACGCAGTATTTT. The encoded protein is CASTPGFDTQYF. This chain links TRBV12-3 or TRBV12-4 with TRBJ2-3; D uncertain. V lost 7 bases and J 6 bases, leaving 11 bases between the germline ends. The CDR3 covers 12 residues.

The chain recombines TRBV18 with TRBJ1-2, with 8 bases that match TRBD1. Germline loops: CDR1 KGHSH, CDR2 LQKENI. V trimming: 2 bases; J trimming: 7 bases; junction bases outside the gene matches: 6. The CDR3 runs to 14 residues. The CDR3 reads CASSPETGGRGYTF. CDR3 DNA: TGTGCCAGCTCACCAGAAACAGGGGGACGTGGCTACACCTTC.

The chain joins TRBV12-5 to TRBJ1-2; 9 nucleotides align to TRBD1. Trimming took 0 bases from V and 7 from J; bases not matched to a gene: 6. The CDR3 sequence is 15 residues long. Per germline, CDR1 LGHNT and CDR2 FRNRAP. The DNA for the CDR3 is TGTGCTAGTGGTTTGGTCTCACAGGGGGCTGGTGGCTACACCTTC. This encodes CASGLVSQGAGGYTF.

This chain links TRBV5-1 with TRBJ2-1; weak D call: TRBD1 (5 bases). Germline V gives CDR1 SGHRS, CDR2 YFSETQ. V gave up 0 bases and J gave up 7 bases, with 8 bases separating them. The CDR3 totals 13 residues. CDR3 protein: CASSLGQLNEQFF. The CDR3 coding sequence is TGCGCCAGCAGCTTGGGACAGCTGAATGAGCAGTTCTTC.

This rearrangement joins TRBV5-1 to TRBJ1-3; weak D call: TRBD1 (5 bases). Germline-derived CDR1 and CDR2 are SGHRS and YFSETQ. Trimming removed 4 bases at V and 11 bases at J, with 13 bases between. This CDR3 has 12 amino acids. DNA of the CDR3: TGCGCCAGCAGCGAACCCCAGGGCCCCATATATTTT. Protein product: CASSEPQGPIYF.

This clone was counted a single time. The CDR3 DNA is TGCGCCAGCAGCGGGGCTAGCGGGGCGGTTGCCAAAAACATTCAGTACTTC. This encodes CASSGASGAVAKNIQYF. This sequence joins TRBV5-1 and TRBJ2-4, with 9 bases fitting TRBD2. The J segment lost 1 base and the V segment lost 4 bases, leaving 9 bases of the junction unmatched. The CDR3 has 17 residues. In germline, CDR1 is SGHRS, CDR2 YFSETQ.

The V call is TRBV27, the J call TRBJ1-2; D possibly corresponds to TRBD1 (6 bases). V lost 3 bases and J 3 bases, leaving 14 bases between the germline ends. The CDR3 extends over 15 amino acids. Per germline, CDR1 MNHEY and CDR2 SMNVEV (reference sequence). The CDR3 DNA is TGTGCCAGCAGTTTCGTAGACAGGCTCGACTATGGCTACACCTTC. Residues: CASSFVDRLDYGYTF.

The rearrangement links TRBV12-3 or TRBV12-4 to TRBJ2-1; TRBD1 might be the D (6 bases). The CDR3 contains 13 residues. V dropped 3 bases and J dropped 9 bases, with 12 bases sitting between them. The CDR3 loop is CASSFDPRGEQFF. In DNA form, the CDR3 reads TGTGCCAGCAGTTTTGATCCCAGGGGTGAGCAGTTCTTC.

In its sample, this clone was seen once. The V and J genes are TRBV30 and TRBJ1-4; D possibly corresponds to TRBD1 (5 bases). There are 11 residues in the CDR3. Trimming removed 5 bases from V and 7 bases from J, with 8 bases in between. The germline V gene has CDR1 GTSNPN and CDR2 SVGIG (reference sequence). In DNA form, the CDR3 reads TGTGCCTGGGGGGCTGGTGAAAAACTGTTTTTT. Its protein is CAWGAGEKLFF.

The V call is TRBV7-9, the J call TRBJ2-7; 8 bases map to TRBD1. CDR1 is SEHNR, CDR2 FQNEAQ, per germline (reference sequence). V trimming: 7 bases; J trimming: 2 bases; junction bases outside the gene matches: 7. This CDR3 is 14 amino acids long. CDR3 coding DNA: TGTGCCAGCACCAAGGACAGGGATACCTACGAGCAGTACTTC. As protein: CASTKDRDTYEQYF.

This clone has just one count. The chain joins TRBV11-1 to TRBJ2-7; 9 bases fit TRBD1. The CDR3 is 14 amino acids. Germline V lookup: CDR1 SGHAT, CDR2 FQDESV (reference sequence). Germline trimming cut 6 bases from V and 4 bases from J; bases unmatched to any gene: 7. As DNA, the CDR3 is TGTGCCAGCAGGGCAAGGACAGGGGAATACGAGCAGTACTTC. It yields the protein CASRARTGEYEQYF.

This sequence joins TRBV19 and TRBJ1-1; D is uncertain. Germline V gene sequence: CDR1 LNHDA, CDR2 SQIVND (reference sequence). V lost 5 bases to trimming and J lost 5 bases, with 15 bases between them. CDR3 length: 14 residues. The CDR3, as DNA: TGTGCCAGTAGTTTCCGGGGTGAAGGAACTGAAGCTTTCTTT. This codes for CASSFRGEGTEAFF. Using reference TRBV19 and TRBJ1-1 for the parts outside the CDR3, the full variable domain is DGGITQSPKYLFRKEGQNVTLSCEQNLNHDAMYWYRQDPGQGLRLIYYSQIVNDFQKGDIAEGYSVSREKKESFPLTVTSAQKNPTAFYLCASSFRGEGTEAFFGQGTRLTVV.

The chain recombines TRBV6-5 with TRBJ1-4, with TRBD1 identical over 10 bases. Germline values: CDR1 MNHEY, CDR2 SVGAGI. The CDR3 is made up of 15 amino acids. V was pared by 4 bases and J by 8 bases, with 7 bases of the junction left unmatched. The chain's CDR3 is CASSSDRGPGEKLFF. The CDR3 DNA sequence: TGTGCCAGCAGTTCCGACAGGGGGCCAGGGGAAAAACTGTTTTTT.

The V and J genes are TRBV19 and TRBJ2-2; D may be TRBD2 (6 bases). This CDR3 is 14 amino acids long. Germline V gene data show CDR1 as LNHDA and CDR2 as SQIVND (reference sequence). Trimming took off 4 bases at V and 1 base at J, with 7 bases between the two ends. For the CDR3, the DNA is TGTGCCAGTAGTAGGGACTGGAACACCGGGGAGCTGTTTTTT. Amino acids: CASSRDWNTGELFF.

The rearrangement links TRBV6-5 to TRBJ2-7; TRBD1 matches at 8 bases. CDR3 length equals 12 residues. Germline CDR1 MNHEY, CDR2 SVGAGI. V was clipped by 7 bases and J by 5 bases; unmatched bases: 4. The CDR3 DNA reads as TGTGCCAGCAACGGACAGGGAAACGAGCAGTACTTC. Amino acids: CASNGQGNEQYF.

The J gene is TRBJ1-3, the V gene TRBV7-2; tentative D call: TRBD1 (6 bases). Trimming stripped 2 bases from V and 4 bases from J, with 9 bases between. The germline gives CDR1 SGHTA, CDR2 FQGNSA. This CDR3 is 14 amino acids long. This CDR3 reads CASSLTGPGNTIYF. CDR3 coding DNA: TGTGCCAGCAGCTTAACAGGGCCAGGAAACACCATATATTTT.

The chain couples TRBV27 to TRBJ1-3; 7 nucleotides align to TRBD1. Per germline, CDR1 MNHEY and CDR2 SMNVEV (reference sequence). The CDR3 covers 16 residues. V was pared by 3 bases and J by 4 bases, with 9 bases of the junction left unmatched. The CDR3 reads CASSLYAGGSGNTIYF. The CDR3, as DNA: TGTGCCAGCAGTTTGTACGCAGGGGGTTCCGGAAACACCATATATTTT.

This rearrangement joins TRBV7-2 to TRBJ2-5; no clear D gene. The V and J ends lost 5 bases and 5 bases respectively, with 12 bases between them. Germline-derived CDR1 and CDR2 are SGHTA and FQGNSA. The CDR3 totals 13 residues. The CDR3 bases are TGTGCCAGCAGCCCTCGTCTAGGCGAGACCCAGTACTTC. Translated: CASSPRLGETQYF.

The V gene is TRBV12-3 or TRBV12-4, the J gene TRBJ2-7; D is perhaps TRBD2 (5 bases). This CDR3 is 12 amino acids long. Trimming shortened V by 3 bases and J by 4 bases, and 7 bases separated the two germline ends. The CDR3, as DNA: TGTGCCAGCAGTTTTCGGGGTTACGAGCAGTACTTC. Encoded protein: CASSFRGYEQYF.

V gene TRBV6-5 combines with J gene TRBJ1-6; no definite D call. V gave up 2 bases and J gave up 6 bases, with 5 bases separating them. CDR1 and CDR2 from the germline V gene are MNHEY and SVGAGI. This CDR3 spans 13 amino acids. The CDR3 here is CASSYEVNSPLHF. DNA of the CDR3: TGTGCCAGCAGTTACGAGGTTAATTCACCCCTCCACTTT.

This clone has a handful of counts. The chain carries TRBV14 and TRBJ1-2; 9 positions match TRBD1. Trimming took 0 bases from V and 4 from J; bases not matched to a gene: 0. CDR1 and CDR2 (germline): SGHDN, FVKESK. The length of the CDR3 is 14 residues. CDR3 region: CASSQEDRGYGYTF. CDR3 nucleotide sequence: TGTGCCAGCAGCCAAGAGGACAGGGGCTATGGCTACACCTTC.

This clone was counted once. V usage is TRBV6-4 and J usage is TRBJ2-7, with 10 positions matching TRBD1. V shed 6 bases, J shed 1 base, and the junction held 6 bases outside the gene matches. Germline CDR1 MRHNA, CDR2 SNTAGT. This CDR3 comprises 15 residues. CDR3 loop: CASRCRDRGSYEQYF. CDR3 sequence (DNA): TGTGCCAGCAGATGCCGGGACAGGGGATCCTACGAGCAGTACTTC.

This clone has more than one count but fewer than ten. The chain employs TRBV5-1 and TRBJ1-5, with D perhaps TRBD1 (5 bases). This CDR3 has 15 residues. Germline CDR1 SGHRS, CDR2 YFSETQ. Trimming cost V 4 bases and J 2 bases, with 13 bases left between them. CDR3 region: CASSEGTGGNQPQHF. The CDR3 DNA reads as TGCGCCAGCAGCGAAGGGACGGGGGGCAATCAGCCCCAGCATTTT.